The T cell receptor beta chain described here comes from a study of post-analysis software for immune sequencing data. In the study overall: Relapsing-remitting, secondary progressive and progressive-relapsing forms of multiple sclerosis all featured among disease courses.

Unique molecular identifiers had been added to the TCR beta cDNA libraries. The T cell input of about 0.9 to 10 million gave hundreds of thousands of cDNA molecules. TCRdb called the PCR reads again in MiXCR, with one record for every CDR3 protein. The table shows a few hundred thousand distinct CDR3 sequences, with about 38% occurring only once. This clonotype was seen a handful of times. Its antigen remains unknown. This may arise from a read error, as a much more abundant clone is one base away. Study-wide findings and caveats: Patients with multiple sclerosis recorded significantly lower normalized Chao1 diversity than controls, the study found. F measure grouped same-batch samples tightly together. Patients carried roughly 5 TRBV segments more frequently than controls did, and TRBV5-6, TRBV5-1 and TRBV20-1 were among them.

The CDR3 is 14 amino acids. The V gene lost 6 bases and the J gene lost 0 bases, with 9 bases spanning the gap. This clonotype originated in a girl under 18 with multiple sclerosis. The specimen sequenced was blood. This chain links TRBV12-3 or TRBV12-4 with TRBJ2-1; the D gene is possibly TRBD2 (5 bases). The CDR3 protein is CASSGVSSYNEQFF. The CDR3 DNA reads TGTGCCAGCAGCGGGGTTAGCTCCTACAATGAGCAGTTCTTC.